Below are 14 T cell receptor beta chains sequenced from a single sample in a study of shared clonotypes between healthy human individuals. The assay was immunoSEQ multiplex PCR, and TCRdb's table has in-frame clones only and misses some. This table has approximately 2.1 million clones, approximately 93% appearing once. Sequenced: naive CD4+ T cells from PBMCs. Indicated subset: CD45RA+ positively selected. These receptors came from a young man in good health. Some clones in this sample may be carry-over from other donors' samples.

V is TRBV6-5 and J is TRBJ2-2, with TRBD2 as a possible D gene (7 bases). The germline CDR1 and CDR2 sequences are MNHEY and SVGAGI. This CDR3 is 15 amino acids long. The V gene lost 2 bases and the J gene lost 6 bases, with 13 bases spanning the gap. CDR3 in amino acids: CASSYRGEGAGELFF. CDR3 nucleotide sequence: TGTGCCAGCAGTTACAGAGGGGAGGGGGCCGGGGAGCTGTTTTTT.

J is TRBJ1-4 and V is TRBV9; D is uncertain. V dropped 0 bases and J dropped 7 bases, with 13 bases sitting between them. CDR3 length equals 15 residues. The germline gives CDR1 SGDLS, CDR2 YYNGEE. The chain's CDR3 is CASSVGLGNVEKLFF. DNA of the CDR3: TGTGCCAGCAGCGTAGGGTTAGGGAATGTTGAAAAACTGTTTTTT.

This chain uses TRBV5-4 with TRBJ1-4; D is possibly TRBD1 (5 bases). CDR1 is SGHNT and CDR2 is YYREEE in the germline V gene (reference sequence). CDR3 length: 13 amino acids. The V end lost 4 bases, the J end lost 5 bases, and 9 bases lay between the germline ends. The CDR3 reads CASSQGVNEKLFF. CDR3 DNA sequence: TGTGCCAGCAGCCAGGGAGTAAATGAAAAACTGTTTTTT.

The table lists this clone with a few counts. The chain carries TRBV30 and TRBJ1-2, with a tentative D call TRBD1 (6 bases). V lost 1 base and J lost 8, with 17 bases in between. The CDR3 is made up of 14 amino acids. Germline-derived CDR1 and CDR2 are GTSNPN and SVGIG (reference sequence). CDR3 region: CAWSGLQQGLGYTF. The DNA for the CDR3 is TGTGCCTGGAGTGGGTTGCAACAGGGTCTCGGCTACACCTTC.

This clone is a singleton in its sample. The V call is TRBV5-1, the J call TRBJ1-3, with unresolved D. The CDR3 consists of 14 residues. The V gene's germline CDR1 is SGHRS and CDR2 YFSETQ. Trimming took off 4 bases at V and 4 bases at J, with 12 bases between the two ends. This chain's CDR3 is CASSPDRLGNTIYF. CDR3 DNA sequence: TGCGCCAGCAGCCCCGACCGGTTGGGAAACACCATATATTTT.

V gene TRBV15 combines with J gene TRBJ2-2; maybe TRBD1 (6 bases). Looked up from germline, CDR1 is LNHNV and CDR2 is YYDKDF (reference sequence). This CDR3 comprises 16 residues. The V end was cut by 7 bases, the J end by 4 bases, with 19 bases between. CDR3 DNA sequence: TGTGCCACCACCGGCGTGGGACAAGCTGGCACCGGGGAGCTGTTTTTT. Translating it yields CATTGVGQAGTGELFF.

This clone was counted a single time. The rearrangement joins TRBV2 to TRBJ2-7, with 10 nucleotides matching TRBD2. Germline trimming cut 10 bases from V and 6 bases from J; bases unmatched to any gene: 9. The CDR3 extends over 13 amino acids. Germline V lookup: CDR1 SNHLY, CDR2 FYNNEI. In DNA, the CDR3 is TGTGCCAAAGCGCGGCTAGCGGGAGTCGAGCAGTACTTC. Translating it yields CAKARLAGVEQYF.

The rearrangement links TRBV10-3 to TRBJ2-7; TRBD2 agrees at 8 bases. This CDR3 is built from 13 residues. Germline V gene sequence: CDR1 ENHRY, CDR2 SYGVKD. V trimming: 3 bases; J trimming: 6 bases; junction bases outside the gene matches: 4. This chain's CDR3 is CAISDDREGEQYF. In nucleotides, the CDR3 is TGTGCCATCAGTGACGATCGGGAGGGCGAGCAGTACTTC.

The rearrangement links TRBV30 to TRBJ2-2, with D perhaps matching TRBD1 or TRBD2 (5 bases each). This CDR3 contains 11 residues. V was pared by 1 base and J by 10 bases, with 7 bases between. Per germline, CDR1 GTSNPN and CDR2 SVGIG (reference sequence). The CDR3 DNA follows: TGTGCCTGGAGTGAAGGGACGGAGCTGTTTTTT. Translated, it gives CAWSEGTELFF.

J is TRBJ1-5 and V is TRBV28; D unclear. This CDR3 is 13 amino acids long. Trimming stripped 2 bases from V and 7 bases from J, with 9 bases between. Germline values: CDR1 MDHEN, CDR2 SYDVKM. Here the CDR3 reads CASSLLSRQPQHF. For the CDR3, the DNA is TGTGCCAGCAGTTTACTGTCCCGCCAGCCCCAGCATTTT.

The chain is built from TRBV18 and TRBJ2-7, with D perhaps TRBD2 (7 bases). The CDR3 extends over 14 amino acids. The germline V gene has CDR1 KGHSH and CDR2 LQKENI. The V end was cut by 6 bases, the J end by 2 bases, with 14 bases between. CDR3 region: CASSRSGGTYEQYF. DNA of the CDR3: TGTGCCAGCTCCAGGTCGGGGGGCACCTACGAGCAGTACTTC.

The chain combines TRBV5-1 with TRBJ2-5; the D gene is possibly TRBD2 (5 bases). The germline CDR1 and CDR2 sequences are SGHRS and YFSETQ. The CDR3 contains 15 residues. V was cut by 6 bases and J by 2 bases, with 17 bases left in between. In nucleotides, the CDR3 is TGCGCCAGCACCATCGGGCCAGGAGGACAAGAGACCCAGTACTTC. It yields the protein CASTIGPGGQETQYF.

With regard to this clone: The sample holds other DNA sequences that translate to the same CDR3. This chain uses TRBV7-9 with TRBJ1-1; tentative D call: TRBD1 (6 bases). The CDR3 totals 14 residues. Trimming removed 4 bases at V and 5 bases at J, with 14 bases between. Germline V gene lookup returns CDR1 SEHNR and CDR2 FQNEAQ (reference sequence). The CDR3 sequence: CASSSQGGETEAFF. As DNA, the CDR3 is TGTGCCAGCAGCTCACAGGGAGGCGAGACTGAAGCTTTCTTT. The entire variable domain, with the rest obtained from reference TRBV7-9 and TRBJ1-1, is as follows: DTGVSQNPRHKITKRGQNVTFRCDPISEHNRLYWYRQTLGQGPEFLTYFQNEAQLEKSRLLSDRFSAERPKGSFSTLEIQRTEQGDSAMYLCASSSQGGETEAFFGQGTRLTVV.

V and J are TRBV5-1 and TRBJ1-2; unclear D gene. CDR3 size: 14 residues. CDR1 is SGHRS and CDR2 is YFSETQ in the germline V gene. Trimming removed 1 base at V and 7 bases at J, with 14 bases between. The CDR3 DNA reads TGCGCCAGCAGCTTGTCCCCCGCGTCTGGTGGCTACACCTTC. It codes for CASSLSPASGGYTF.